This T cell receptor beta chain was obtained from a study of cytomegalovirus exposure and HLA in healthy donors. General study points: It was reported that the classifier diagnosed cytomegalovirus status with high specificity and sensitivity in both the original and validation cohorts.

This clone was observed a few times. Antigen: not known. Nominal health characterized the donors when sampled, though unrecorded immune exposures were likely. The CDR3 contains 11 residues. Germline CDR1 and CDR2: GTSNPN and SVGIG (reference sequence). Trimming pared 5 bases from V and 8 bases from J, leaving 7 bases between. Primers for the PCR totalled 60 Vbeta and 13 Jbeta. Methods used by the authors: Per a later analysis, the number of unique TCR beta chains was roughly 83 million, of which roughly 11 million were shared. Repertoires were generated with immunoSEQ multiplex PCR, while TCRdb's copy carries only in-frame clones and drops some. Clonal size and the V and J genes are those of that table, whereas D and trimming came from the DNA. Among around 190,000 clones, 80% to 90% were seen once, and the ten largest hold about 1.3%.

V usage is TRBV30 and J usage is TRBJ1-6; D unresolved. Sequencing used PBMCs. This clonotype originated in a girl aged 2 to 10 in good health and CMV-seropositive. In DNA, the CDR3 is TGTGCCTGGGGGGAGGATTCACCCCTCCACTTT. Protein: CAWGEDSPLHF.